One and the same sample provided the 21 T cell receptor beta chains below, sequenced in a study of blood T cell repertoires in COVID-19 (dated by TCRdb to between 2020 and 2021). Libraries were made using the immunoSEQ multiplex PCR assay. Imported from immuneACCESS, the table was reduced by TCRdb to in-frame sequences with V and J called. These copies leave out some clones; in studies compared against another copy, an unresolved V gene accounts for under half, and the cause of the remainder is not known. Recorded for this sample are approximately 240,000 clones; 87% of them occurred a single time. More than 5% of the sample lies in the top ten. Sequencing was performed on PBMCs or T cells enriched from blood (not recorded which). These receptors all stem from a woman aged 30 to 39 with acute COVID-19.

The chain employs TRBV28 and TRBJ1-5; D call uncertain. Germline assignment: CDR1 MDHEN and CDR2 SYDVKM. The CDR3 covers 12 residues. V was trimmed by 2 bases and J by 6 bases, leaving 5 bases between them. CDR3 region: CASSLTLQPQHF. The CDR3 bases are TGTGCCAGCAGTTTAACTCTTCAGCCCCAGCATTTT. Looking up the rest from reference TRBV28 and TRBJ1-5 gives the full variable domain: DVKVTQSSRYLVKRTGEKVFLECVQDMDHENMFWYRQDPGLGLRLIYFSYDVKMKEKGDIPEGYSVSREKKERFSLILESASTNQTSMYLCASSLTLQPQHFGDGTRLSIL.

J is TRBJ2-7 and V is TRBV7-8; D perhaps matches TRBD2 (6 bases). The ends were cut back, 0 bases at V and 7 bases at J, with 10 bases in the middle. From germline, CDR1 is SGHVS and CDR2 FQNEAQ. This CDR3 contains 13 residues. CDR3 residues: CASSLARGTEQYF. In DNA, the CDR3 is TGTGCCAGCAGCTTAGCGCGGGGAACGGAGCAGTACTTC.

This clone occurred a few times. The genes are TRBV29-1 and TRBJ2-1, with 7 nucleotides matching TRBD1. The CDR3 runs 16 residues. Germline-derived CDR1 and CDR2 are SQVTM and ANQGSEA. Trimming at V came to 1 base and at J to 2 bases, leaving 8 bases not matched to a gene. The CDR3 sequence is CSVEGSGQLPYNEQFF. Here the CDR3 DNA reads TGCAGCGTTGAAGGTTCGGGACAGCTACCCTACAATGAGCAGTTCTTC.

On this clone: The same CDR3 arises from other DNA sequences in this sample as well. The chain recombines TRBV19 with TRBJ1-5, with TRBD1 identical over 8 bases. The CDR3 sequence is 14 residues long. V dropped 5 bases and J dropped 4; count of bases not matched to a gene: 4. In germline, CDR1 is LNHDA, CDR2 SQIVND (reference sequence). The CDR3 here is CASSVTGGNQPQHF. The CDR3 bases are TGTGCCAGTAGTGTAACAGGGGGGAATCAGCCCCAGCATTTT.

The chain recombines TRBV5-1 with TRBJ1-4, with 9 bases that match TRBD1. Trimming removed 0 bases from V and 4 bases from J; junction bases left unmatched: 4. Germline-derived CDR1 and CDR2 are SGHRS and YFSETQ. The CDR3 totals 16 residues. The CDR3 sequence: CASSLGQGQGNEKLFF. The CDR3 nucleotides read TGCGCCAGCAGCTTGGGCCAGGGACAGGGTAATGAAAAACTGTTTTTT.

This sequence joins TRBV24-1 and TRBJ2-1; D is perhaps TRBD2 (5 bases). This CDR3 spans 13 amino acids. V lost 9 bases, J lost 5 bases, and 13 bases lay in between. Per germline, CDR1 KGHDR and CDR2 SFDVKD. CDR3 DNA sequence: TGTGCCACCGAGGGCCGGATAAACAATGAGCAGTTCTTC. As protein: CATEGRINNEQFF.

The table lists this clone with a count of one. The V gene is TRBV10-2, the J gene TRBJ1-1; the match to TRBD1 covers 8 bases. The CDR3 has 16 amino acids. Germline CDR1 is WSHSY and CDR2 is SAAADI. Trimming at V came to 6 bases and at J to 3 bases, leaving 12 bases not matched to a gene. The CDR3 nucleotides are TGCGCCAGCAGACTAGACAGGGGAAGATGGGACACTGAAGCTTTCTTT. This sequence encodes CASRLDRGRWDTEAFF.

This chain connects TRBV19 to TRBJ1-5; 7 positions match TRBD1. J was trimmed by 7 bases and V by 6 bases; bases with no gene match: 9. CDR1 and CDR2 (germline): LNHDA, SQIVND (reference sequence). The CDR3 runs 14 residues. The CDR3, as DNA: TGTGCCAGTAGCCTACAGGGGTTAGGGCAGCCCCAGCATTTT. It is translated as CASSLQGLGQPQHF.

The V call is TRBV28, the J call TRBJ1-6, with D possibly matching TRBD1 (6 bases). The CDR3 is 17 residues long. CDR1 and CDR2 (germline): MDHEN, SYDVKM. V dropped 5 bases and J dropped 8 bases, with 22 bases sitting between them. CDR3 protein: CASSTAGAVGLYSPLHF. The CDR3 coding sequence is TGTGCCAGCAGTACCGCAGGGGCCGTGGGGCTTTATTCACCCCTCCACTTT.

This chain links TRBV19 with TRBJ2-1, with 9 bases aligning to TRBD2. The V gene end was trimmed by 4 bases and the J gene end by 9 bases; junction bases not matched to a gene: 7. Germline values: CDR1 LNHDA, CDR2 SQIVND (reference sequence). The CDR3 spans 14 residues. CDR3 loop: CASSSFSGRGEQFF. Here the CDR3 DNA reads TGTGCCAGTAGTAGCTTTAGCGGGAGAGGTGAGCAGTTCTTC.

This clone was observed once. The rearrangement links TRBV5-1 to TRBJ1-1; D perhaps matches TRBD1 (5 bases). The CDR3 loop spans 13 amino acids. Germline assignment: CDR1 SGHRS and CDR2 YFSETQ. The germline V and J ends were trimmed by 4 bases and 6 bases, with 13 bases remaining between them. The CDR3 DNA reads as TGCGCCAGCAGCCTCATCGGAGGGGCTGAAGCTTTCTTT. As protein: CASSLIGGAEAFF.

The chain employs TRBV5-8 and TRBJ2-7; tentative D call: TRBD2 (5 bases). This CDR3 comprises 13 residues. In germline, CDR1 is SGHTS, CDR2 YDEGEE. V lost 4 bases and J 1 base, leaving 9 bases between the germline ends. The CDR3 here is CASSPSGSYEQYF. As DNA, the CDR3 is TGTGCCAGCAGCCCGAGCGGATCCTACGAGCAGTACTTC.

The chain recombines TRBV6-5 with TRBJ2-7; tentative D call: TRBD1 (6 bases). The germline V gene has CDR1 MNHEY and CDR2 SVGAGI. The V end was cut by 9 bases, the J end by 4 bases, with 10 bases between. The CDR3 covers 11 residues. CDR3 amino acids: CASKTGYEQYF. CDR3 DNA sequence: TGTGCCAGTAAAACAGGGTACGAGCAGTACTTC.

J is TRBJ1-2 and V is TRBV19; the D is unclear. The CDR3 totals 13 residues. Germline V CDR1 and CDR2: LNHDA, SQIVND (reference sequence). Trimming shortened V by 4 bases and J by 4 bases, and 10 bases separated the two germline ends. The CDR3 reads CASSSALLYGYTF. The CDR3 nucleotides are TGTGCCAGTAGTAGCGCCCTCCTCTATGGCTACACCTTC. Using reference TRBV19 and TRBJ1-2 for the parts outside the CDR3, the full variable domain is DGGITQSPKYLFRKEGQNVTLSCEQNLNHDAMYWYRQDPGQGLRLIYYSQIVNDFQKGDIAEGYSVSREKKESFPLTVTSAQKNPTAFYLCASSSALLYGYTFGSGTRLTVV.

This clone was seen a few times. The chain has TRBV5-1 and TRBJ2-6; D ambiguous. Germline V gives CDR1 SGHRS, CDR2 YFSETQ. CDR3 size: 15 residues. Deletions cut 4 bases from V and 2 bases from J, with 10 bases between. The chain's CDR3 is CASSPPTPGANVLTF. For the CDR3, the DNA is TGCGCCAGCAGCCCACCCACACCTGGGGCCAACGTCCTGACTTTC.

The gene calls are TRBV6-6 and TRBJ1-4, with 7 bases lining up with TRBD1. The length of the CDR3 is 16 residues. The germline V gene encodes CDR1 MNHNY and CDR2 SVGAGI (reference sequence). The J segment lost 5 bases and the V segment lost 2 bases, leaving 8 bases of the junction unmatched. The CDR3 region has the DNA TGTGCCAGCAGTTACATGCGACAGGGAGCAAATGAAAAACTGTTTTTT. Translated: CASSYMRQGANEKLFF.

The chain has TRBV28 and TRBJ2-5, with D uncertain. The CDR3 has 14 residues. CDR1 and CDR2 (germline): MDHEN, SYDVKM. Trimming took off 6 bases at V and 1 base at J, with 12 bases between the two ends. The CDR3 loop reads CASRTPVPQETQYF. DNA for the CDR3: TGTGCCAGCAGAACCCCGGTCCCCCAAGAGACCCAGTACTTC.

The V and J genes are TRBV6-2 or TRBV6-3 and TRBJ2-3; 7 bases match TRBD1. The CDR3 is 16 residues long. The ends lost 4 bases at V and 0 bases at J; junction bases unmatched: 7. Per germline, CDR1 MNHEY and CDR2 SVGEGT. The CDR3 spells CASSLIQGTSTDTQYF. The CDR3 DNA reads as TGTGCCAGCAGTTTGATACAGGGGACCAGCACAGATACGCAGTATTTT.

The CDR3 DNA follows: TGTGCCAGCCGGACAGGGCCCTCCTACGAGCAGTACTTC. Its protein is CASRTGPSYEQYF. The chain employs TRBV27 and TRBJ2-7; TRBD1 aligns across 8 bases. Germline CDR1 reads MNHEY; CDR2 reads SMNVEV (reference sequence). J gave up 0 bases and V 8 bases, and 3 bases lay outside the gene matches. The CDR3 spans 13 residues.

CDR3 region: CASSSHLARPYNEQFF. CDR3 DNA sequence: TGTGCCAGCAGCTCCCATCTAGCGCGGCCCTACAATGAGCAGTTCTTC. The V and J genes are TRBV6-2 or TRBV6-3 and TRBJ2-1; TRBD2 might be the D (6 bases). Trimming removed 6 bases from V and 2 bases from J, with 17 bases in between. The germline gives CDR1 MNHEY, CDR2 SVGEGT. The CDR3 sequence is 16 residues long.

This chain links TRBV2 with TRBJ2-3; D gene uncertain. Germline V lookup: CDR1 SNHLY, CDR2 FYNNEI. The CDR3 runs to 15 residues. V gave up 0 bases and J gave up 1 base, with 8 bases separating them. CDR3 region: CASSEAGGGTDTQYF. The CDR3, as DNA: TGTGCCAGCAGTGAAGCGGGTGGAGGCACAGATACGCAGTATTTT. Looking up the rest from reference TRBV2 and TRBJ2-3 gives the full variable domain: EPEVTQTPSHQVTQMGQEVILRCVPISNHLYFYWYRQILGQKVEFLVSFYNNEISEKSEIFDDQFSVERPDGSNFTLKIRSTKLEDSAMYFCASSEAGGGTDTQYFGPGTRLTVL.